The source of this TCR beta chain is a study of T cell clonotyping in hematopoietic cell transplantation. The study, taken as a whole, reports: Broader posttransplant TCR repertoire diversity was predicted by graft donor and pretransplant recipient Inverse Simpson Index values. No sorting was done, leaving CD4 and CD8 contributions mixed. Pathologically expanded recipient clonotypes increased progressively from day 30 to day 180 as diversity fell.

Here immunoSEQ multiplex PCR was the method, and the copy in TCRdb shows in-frame clones only, minus some. The sample consists of 3,500 to 4,500 clones, over 90% of them appearing once. The CDR3 consists of 13 residues. Trimming cost V 4 bases and J 4 bases, with 10 bases left between them. Germline loops: CDR1 SGHRS, CDR2 YFSETQ. The sample holds one count of this clone. The antigen remains undetermined. This TCR derives from a male patient aged 50 to 59 who had an allogeneic stem cell transplant from a related donor, so the T cells may come from the graft donor. Some clones in this sample may be carry-over from other donors' samples. Source: PBMCs, taken 30 days after allogeneic stem cell transplant. This chain links TRBV5-1 with TRBJ2-3; D remains unclear. CDR3 residues: CASSTIPADTQYF. CDR3 nucleotide sequence: TGCGCCAGCAGCACTATCCCGGCAGATACGCAGTATTTT.